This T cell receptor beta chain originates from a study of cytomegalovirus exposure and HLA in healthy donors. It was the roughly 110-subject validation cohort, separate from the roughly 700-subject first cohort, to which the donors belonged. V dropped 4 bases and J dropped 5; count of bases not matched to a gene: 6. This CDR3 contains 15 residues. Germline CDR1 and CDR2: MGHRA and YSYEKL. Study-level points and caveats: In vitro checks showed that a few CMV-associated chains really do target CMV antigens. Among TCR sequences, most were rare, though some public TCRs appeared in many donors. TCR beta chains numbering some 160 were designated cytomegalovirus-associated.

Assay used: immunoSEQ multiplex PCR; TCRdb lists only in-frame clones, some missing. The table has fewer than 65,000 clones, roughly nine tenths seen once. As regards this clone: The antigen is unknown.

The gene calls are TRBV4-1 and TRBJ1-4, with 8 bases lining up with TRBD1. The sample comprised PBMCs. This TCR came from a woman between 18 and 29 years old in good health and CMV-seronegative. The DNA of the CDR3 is TGCGCCAGCAGCCCTCAGGGGGCACCCAATGAAAAACTGTTTTTT. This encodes CASSPQGAPNEKLFF.